The rows below give T cell receptor beta chains drawn from one sample of a study of blood T cell repertoires in COVID-19. The data were produced by immunoSEQ multiplex PCR, yet TCRdb's version contains in-frame clones alone and is incomplete. The profile shows about 250,000 clones, about 80% of them singletons. Sequences were obtained from peripheral blood. The origin of the receptors is a woman older than 75 with acute or convalescent COVID-19. Each CDR3 is given without its conserved first and last residue.

V gene: TRBV10-3; CDR3 protein: ATRQGTDTQY
V gene: TRBV19; CDR3 protein: ASSILAVSGNTIY
V gene: TRBV3-1/TRBV3-2; CDR3 protein: ASRWGGAVNTEAF
V gene: TRBV28; CDR3 protein: ASRGTGYGYT
V gene: TRBV30; CDR3 protein: AYTGGSGNTIY
V gene: TRBV6-5; CDR3 protein: ASSRQENTEAF
V gene: TRBV5-4; CDR3 protein: ASSLGYYSTDTQY
V gene: TRBV29-1; CDR3 protein: SDSPGQVFRGYT
V gene: TRBV3-1/TRBV3-2; CDR3 protein: ASSNAYYRTGWNTGELF
V gene: TRBV2; CDR3 protein: ASSRTGLPYGYT
V gene: TRBV5-1; CDR3 protein: ASSPRQGARGYT
V gene: TRBV19; CDR3 protein: ASSIVGQGSYNEQF
V gene: TRBV11-2; CDR3 protein: ASSFRSDSYNEQF
V gene: TRBV27; CDR3 protein: ASSLSSYNEQF
V gene: TRBV2; CDR3 protein: ASSVGISETQY
V gene: TRBV7-2; CDR3 protein: ASSLTSGRAEQY
V gene: TRBV5-6; CDR3 protein: ASSRISGTQETQY
V gene: TRBV6-6; CDR3 protein: ASSRGANSPLH